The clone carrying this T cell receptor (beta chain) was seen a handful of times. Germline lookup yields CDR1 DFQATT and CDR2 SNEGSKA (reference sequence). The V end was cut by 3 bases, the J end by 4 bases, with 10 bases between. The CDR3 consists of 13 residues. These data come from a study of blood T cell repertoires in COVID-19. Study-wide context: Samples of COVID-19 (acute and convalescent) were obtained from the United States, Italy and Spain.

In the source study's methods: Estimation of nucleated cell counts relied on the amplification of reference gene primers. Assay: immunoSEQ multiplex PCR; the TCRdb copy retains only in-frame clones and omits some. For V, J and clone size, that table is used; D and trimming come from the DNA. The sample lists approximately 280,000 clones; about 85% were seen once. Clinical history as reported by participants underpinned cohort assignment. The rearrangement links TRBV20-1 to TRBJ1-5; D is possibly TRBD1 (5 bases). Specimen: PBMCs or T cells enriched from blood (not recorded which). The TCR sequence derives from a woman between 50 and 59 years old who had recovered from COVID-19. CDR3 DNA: TGCAGTGCTAGTTTCAGGGTTAATCAGCCCCAGCATTTT. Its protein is CSASFRVNQPQHF.